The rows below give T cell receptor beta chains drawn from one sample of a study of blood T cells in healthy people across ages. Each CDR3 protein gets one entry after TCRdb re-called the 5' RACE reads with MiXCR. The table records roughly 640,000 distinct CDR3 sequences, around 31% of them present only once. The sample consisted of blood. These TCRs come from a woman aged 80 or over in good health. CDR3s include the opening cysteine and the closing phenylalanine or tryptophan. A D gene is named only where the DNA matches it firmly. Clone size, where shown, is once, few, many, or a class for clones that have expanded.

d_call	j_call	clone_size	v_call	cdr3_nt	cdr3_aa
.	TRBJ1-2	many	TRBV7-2	TGTGCCAGCAGCCGGCAATTGGGGTATGGCTACACCTTC	CASSRQLGYGYTF
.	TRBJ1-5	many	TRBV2	TGTGCCAGCCGGGTGACTAGCAATCAGCCCCAGCATTTT	CASRVTSNQPQHF
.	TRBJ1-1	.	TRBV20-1	TGCAGTGCTACCGACGGACTTACCAACAGGCTGAACACTGAAGCTTTCTTT	CSATDGLTNRLNTEAFF
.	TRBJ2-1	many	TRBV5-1	TGTGCCAGCAGCTTAGAGGGCGGGTCTTACAATGAGCAGTTCTTC	CASSLEGGSYNEQFF
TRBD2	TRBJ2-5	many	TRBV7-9	TGTGCCAGCAGCCTCCAAGCGGGGGGGTACCAAGAGACCCAGTACTTC	CASSLQAGGYQETQYF
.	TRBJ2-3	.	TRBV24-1	TGTGCCACCAGTGATTTGCTGGCAGGCACAGATACGCAGTATTTT	CATSDLLAGTDTQYF
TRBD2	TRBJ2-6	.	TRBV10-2	TGCGCCAGCAGTGAGCGGGGGGGCTCTGGGGCCAACGTCCTGACTTTC	CASSERGGSGANVLTF
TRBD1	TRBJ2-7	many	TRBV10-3	TGTGCCATCAGGATTGACAGGGGAGGCGAGCAGTACTTC	CAIRIDRGGEQYF
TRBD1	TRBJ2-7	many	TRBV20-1	TGCAGTGCTGGGGCCCCGGGACAGGGGACCTACGAGCAGTACTTC	CSAGAPGQGTYEQYF
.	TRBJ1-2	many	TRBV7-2	TGTGCCAGCAGCCCAGCGGGCAGAAACTATGGCTACACCTTC	CASSPAGRNYGYTF
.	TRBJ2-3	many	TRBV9	TGTGCCAGCAGCGTAGGTGTGGGGTTCACAGATACGCAGTATTTT	CASSVGVGFTDTQYF
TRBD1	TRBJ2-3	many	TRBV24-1	TGTGCCACCAGTCCGGCCGGGACAGACATAAACGCTAGCACAGATACGCAGTATTTT	CATSPAGTDINASTDTQYF
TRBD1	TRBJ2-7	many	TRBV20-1	TGCAGTGCGGGGGGACAGGTGTCAAAGCGCCCCTACGAGCAGTACTTC	CSAGGQVSKRPYEQYF
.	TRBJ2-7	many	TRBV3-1	TGTGCCAGCAGCCAAGGGGACTTGGCCGTACGGGAGCAGTACTTC	CASSQGDLAVREQYF
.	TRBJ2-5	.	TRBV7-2	TGTGCCAGCAGCTTCGAGATGTGTTGCCACCAAGAGACCCAGTACTTC	CASSFEMCCHQETQYF
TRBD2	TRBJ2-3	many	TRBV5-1	TGCGCCAGCAGCTTGGCCGGGACTAGAGGAGATACGCAGTATTTT	CASSLAGTRGDTQYF
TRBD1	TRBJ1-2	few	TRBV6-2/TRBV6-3	TGTGCCAGCAGTCTCGTCCCGGGACAGGGAGCCGATACCGGGTATGGCTACACCTTC	CASSLVPGQGADTGYGYTF
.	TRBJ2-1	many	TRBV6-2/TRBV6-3	TGTGCCAGCAGTCGGGACGGTACCTACAATGAGCAGTTCTTC	CASSRDGTYNEQFF
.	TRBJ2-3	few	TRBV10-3	TGTGCCATCAGTGAGAGGAACAACGAGGATACGCAGTATTTT	CAISERNNEDTQYF
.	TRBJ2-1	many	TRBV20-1	TGCAGTGCTAGGGCCGGGGGCGTGGGGGCCTACAATGAGCAGTTCTTC	CSARAGGVGAYNEQFF
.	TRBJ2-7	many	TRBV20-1	TGCAGTGCTAGATCCGGAAGCACCTACGAGCAGTACTTC	CSARSGSTYEQYF
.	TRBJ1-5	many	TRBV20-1	TGCAGTGCTAGAGATTGGCAATCGGGGGCATATAGCAATCAGCCCCAGCATTTT	CSARDWQSGAYSNQPQHF
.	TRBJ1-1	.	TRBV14	TGTGCCAGCAGCCTTCTTGCTGGACGGGACACTGAAGCTTTCTTT	CASSLLAGRDTEAFF
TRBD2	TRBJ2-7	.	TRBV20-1	TGCAGTGCTAGAGATCTGGGAGGGGAAAAAAACGAGCAGTACTTC	CSARDLGGEKNEQYF
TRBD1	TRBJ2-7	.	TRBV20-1	TGCAGTGCTAGGGGTGACAGGGAATTCCCCTACGAGCAGTACTTC	CSARGDREFPYEQYF
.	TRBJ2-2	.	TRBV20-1	TGCAGTGCCCGGACGGGGTACGGGGAGCTGTTTTTT	CSARTGYGELFF
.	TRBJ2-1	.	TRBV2	TGTGCCAGCAGAACCTTATCCTCATATGAGCAGTTCTTC	CASRTLSSYEQFF
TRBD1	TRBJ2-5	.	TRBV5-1	TGCGCCAGGGAATCGACAGGGTGGTACCAAGAGACCCAGTACTTC	CARESTGWYQETQYF
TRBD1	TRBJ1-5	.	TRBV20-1	TGCAGTGCTGGGACCAGGGGGGTAAGCAATCAGCCCCAGCATTTT	CSAGTRGVSNQPQHF
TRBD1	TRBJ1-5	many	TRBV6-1	TGTGCCAGCAGTGAACCTGGGACAGCCCGCTTCCCCCAGCATTTT	CASSEPGTARFPQHF
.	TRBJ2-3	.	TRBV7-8	TGTGCCAGCGGCTTAGGTGGGGATACGCAGTATTTT	CASGLGGDTQYF
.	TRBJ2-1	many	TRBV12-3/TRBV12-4	TGTGCCAGCAGTTATCAGGGGGGGAGGAATGAGCAGTTCTTC	CASSYQGGRNEQFF
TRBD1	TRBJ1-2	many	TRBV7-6	TGTGCCAGCAGCTCCCTCCGGACAGGGGATGATGTCTACACCTTC	CASSSLRTGDDVYTF
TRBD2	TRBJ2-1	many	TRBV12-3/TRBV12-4	TGTGCCAGCAGCCAAAGACTAGCGGGGGGGAGCTCCTACAATGAGCAGTTCTTC	CASSQRLAGGSSYNEQFF
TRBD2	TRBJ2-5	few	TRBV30	TGTGCCTGGACTAGCGGGGGGAGAGAGACCCAGTACTTC	CAWTSGGRETQYF
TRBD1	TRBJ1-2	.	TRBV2	TGTGCCAGCAGACGTCCCGGGACAGGGAATAAGGATGGCTACACCTTC	CASRRPGTGNKDGYTF
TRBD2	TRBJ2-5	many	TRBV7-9	TGTGCCAGCAGCGCAGCGGGGGGGAAAGAGACCCAGTACTTC	CASSAAGGKETQYF
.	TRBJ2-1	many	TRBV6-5	TGTGCCAGCAGTTACTCGAGAGAGGGAGGTGAGCAGTTCTTC	CASSYSREGGEQFF
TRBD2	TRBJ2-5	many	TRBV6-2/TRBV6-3	TGTGCCAGCAGTTACCGGCTAGCGGGGGGGCATCAAGAGACCCAGTACTTC	CASSYRLAGGHQETQYF
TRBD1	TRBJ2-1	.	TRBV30	TGTGCCTGGAGTGTTTTACAGGGGGCAGGGTACAATGAGCAGTTCTTC	CAWSVLQGAGYNEQFF
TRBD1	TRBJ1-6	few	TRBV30	TGTGCCTGGAACAAGGGACAGGGATATTCACCCCTCCACTTT	CAWNKGQGYSPLHF
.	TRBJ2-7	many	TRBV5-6	TGTGCCAGCAGCAATTGGGGGTTTAACTCCTACGAGCAGTACTTC	CASSNWGFNSYEQYF
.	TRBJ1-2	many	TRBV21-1	TGTGCCAGCAGCAAATCCGGAGGACGGAGTATAGCTAACTATGGCTACACCTTC	CASSKSGGRSIANYGYTF
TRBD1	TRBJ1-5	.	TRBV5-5	TGTGCCAGCAGCAGCCAGGGGGCGTTGAATAATCAGCCCCAGCATTTT	CASSSQGALNNQPQHF
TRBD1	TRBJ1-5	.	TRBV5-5	TGTGCCAGCAGCTTATTAGGGGGCGCTGGTCAGCCCCAGCATTTT	CASSLLGGAGQPQHF
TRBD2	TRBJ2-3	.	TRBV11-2	TGTGCCAGCAGCTCTCGACTAGCCACAGATACGCAGTATTTT	CASSSRLATDTQYF
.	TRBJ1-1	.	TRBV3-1	TGTGCCAGCAGCCACCGACCGGGGAACACTGAAGCTTTCTTT	CASSHRPGNTEAFF
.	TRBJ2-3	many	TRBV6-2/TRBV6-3	TGTGCCAGCCAAGGGGTCCCCGACCCCCAGTATTTT	CASQGVPDPQYF
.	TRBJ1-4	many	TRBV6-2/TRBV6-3	TGTGCCAGCTCTATATCCCTCCCGCAGGGCGGCGGAAAACTGTTTTTT	CASSISLPQGGGKLFF
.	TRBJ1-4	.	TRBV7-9	TGTGCCAGCAGCTTCAGGAGAACTAATGAAAAACTGTTTTTT	CASSFRRTNEKLFF
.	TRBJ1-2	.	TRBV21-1	TGTGCCAGCCCCACGGGGGTGAACTATGGCTACACCTTC	CASPTGVNYGYTF
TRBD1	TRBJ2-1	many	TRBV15	TGTGCCACCAGCCGGGACAGGGCCTCCTACAATGAGCAGTTCTTC	CATSRDRASYNEQFF
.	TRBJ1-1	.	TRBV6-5	TGTGCCAGCAGTTCGTCAGACAGGTTTTTGAACACTGAAGCTTTCTTT	CASSSSDRFLNTEAFF
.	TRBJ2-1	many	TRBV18	TGTGCCAGCTCACCTTCTGCCCAAGGCTCCTACAATGAGCAGTTCTTC	CASSPSAQGSYNEQFF
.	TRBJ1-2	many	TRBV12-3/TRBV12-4	TGTGCCAGCACCATTCGGACATTATACAACTATGGCTACACCTTC	CASTIRTLYNYGYTF